The 23 T cell receptor beta chains below were found in one sample sequenced in a study of blood T cell repertoires in COVID-19. Measured with immunoSEQ multiplex PCR; TCRdb has only the in-frame clones, and not every one. The table lists almost 250,000 clones, about 82% of them singletons. Source material: PBMCs or T cells enriched from blood (not recorded which). Receptors originate from a woman between 45 and 65 years old with acute COVID-19.

The chain employs TRBV14 and TRBJ2-6; 7 bases align to TRBD1. The ends lost 4 bases at V and 0 bases at J; junction bases unmatched: 9. CDR3 size: 18 residues. Germline V gene sequence: CDR1 SGHDN, CDR2 FVKESK. The CDR3 region has the DNA TGTGCCAGCAGCCGGAGATCGGCAGGGGGCTCTGGGGCCAACGTCCTGACTTTC. Its translation: CASSRRSAGGSGANVLTF.

This clone showed up just once. The chain uses TRBV3-1 (or the pseudogene TRBV3-2) and TRBJ2-3; 8 bases line up with TRBD2. This CDR3 contains 17 residues. The J segment lost 4 bases and the V segment lost 1 base, leaving 10 bases of the junction unmatched. Germline lookup yields CDR1 LGHDT and CDR2 YNNKEL (reference sequence). CDR3 coding DNA: TGTGCCAGCAGCCAAGGGTTACGGGGGGGGAGGTCAGATACGCAGTATTTT. This translates into CASSQGLRGGRSDTQYF.

The rearrangement uses TRBV19 and TRBJ2-3; 12 nucleotides match TRBD2. V gave up 8 bases and J gave up 7 bases; unmatched junction bases: 13. This CDR3 has 16 residues. Germline CDR1 is LNHDA and CDR2 is SQIVND (reference sequence). CDR3 region: CASGPSGGAPQNTQYF. The CDR3, as DNA: TGTGCCAGTGGCCCTAGCGGGGGGGCCCCACAGAATACGCAGTATTTT. The complete variable domain, with remaining parts taken from reference TRBV19 and TRBJ2-3, reads DGGITQSPKYLFRKEGQNVTLSCEQNLNHDAMYWYRQDPGQGLRLIYYSQIVNDFQKGDIAEGYSVSREKKESFPLTVTSAQKNPTAFYLCASGPSGGAPQNTQYFGPGTRLTVL.

There are many counts of this clone. Distinct nucleotide sequences in the sample also encode this CDR3. This chain uses TRBV19 with TRBJ1-1; D might be TRBD1 (5 bases). Looked up from germline, CDR1 is LNHDA and CDR2 is SQIVND (reference sequence). Trimming stripped 3 bases from V and 5 bases from J, with 10 bases between. The CDR3 contains 13 residues. CDR3 loop: CASSILGGTEAFF. The CDR3 bases are TGTGCCAGTAGTATCTTGGGGGGGACTGAAGCTTTCTTT.

This chain links TRBV3-1 (or the pseudogene TRBV3-2) with TRBJ1-2; possibly TRBD1 for D (5 bases). Trimming left V 1 base short and J 7 bases short, with 13 bases between. Germline V CDR1 and CDR2: LGHDT, YNNKEL (reference sequence). CDR3 length: 14 amino acids. This CDR3 reads CASSQVGGESGYTF. The CDR3 bases are TGTGCCAGCAGCCAAGTGGGGGGTGAGTCTGGCTACACCTTC.

The chain is built from TRBV4-2 and TRBJ1-1, with a weak D call TRBD1 (5 bases). This CDR3 has 13 amino acids. Germline-derived CDR1 and CDR2 are LGHNA and YNFKEQ. V lost 6 bases and J lost 3, with 11 bases in between. The CDR3 reads CASRTGGYTEAFF. CDR3 nucleotide sequence: TGTGCCAGCAGGACCGGGGGATACACTGAAGCTTTCTTT.

The V gene is TRBV5-1, the J gene TRBJ2-5; TRBD1 aligns across 8 bases. The trim removed 0 bases at V and 5 bases at J, leaving 6 bases unmatched. Germline CDR1 SGHRS, CDR2 YFSETQ. This CDR3 comprises 15 residues. The CDR3 sequence: CASSLVQGARETQYF. The CDR3 nucleotides are TGCGCCAGCAGCTTGGTGCAGGGGGCGCGGGAGACCCAGTACTTC.

The V and J genes are TRBV7-2 and TRBJ2-5; 7 bases are shared with TRBD2. Germline CDR1 SGHTA, CDR2 FQGNSA. After removal of 3 bases from V and 3 bases from J, the junction contained 10 bases not matched to a gene. The CDR3 is 16 residues long. CDR3 nucleotides: TGTGCCAGCAGCTTGTACTATTGGGAGGGTAAAGAGACCCAGTACTTC. This gives the protein CASSLYYWEGKETQYF.

The rearrangement joins TRBV5-1 to TRBJ1-4; possible D gene TRBD1, 5 bases. V lost 7 bases and J 6 bases, leaving 16 bases between the germline ends. Per the germline V gene, CDR1 is SGHRS and CDR2 is YFSETQ. The CDR3 totals 14 residues. The CDR3 coding sequence is TGCGCCAGCCCCCCGCCGGGGACTGATGAAAAACTGTTTTTT. Translating it yields CASPPPGTDEKLFF.

The chain couples TRBV15 to TRBJ2-3; the D gene is possibly TRBD2 (7 bases). CDR3 length: 16 residues. The V and J ends lost 1 base and 2 bases respectively, with 13 bases between them. In germline, CDR1 is LNHNV, CDR2 YYDKDF (reference sequence). CDR3 sequence: CATSRGTGGPTDTQYF. The CDR3 DNA reads TGTGCCACCAGCAGAGGAACGGGGGGCCCCACAGATACGCAGTATTTT.

The genes are TRBV30 and TRBJ2-1; TRBD2 matches at 7 bases. The CDR3 length is 12 residues. In germline, CDR1 is GTSNPN, CDR2 SVGIG (reference sequence). With 4 bases clipped from V and 7 bases from J, the junction kept 4 bases outside the gene matches. The CDR3 DNA follows: TGTGCCTGGACGGGGGGTTGGAATGAGCAGTTCTTC. Translated, it gives CAWTGGWNEQFF.

This chain links TRBV4-1 with TRBJ2-3, with D possibly matching TRBD2 (6 bases). The CDR3 runs to 18 residues. Between the trimmed V and J ends, which lost 6 bases and 0 bases, there was a span of 22 bases. Germline CDR1 and CDR2: MGHRA and YSYEKL. CDR3 region: CASRILAEGPLSTDTQYF. The DNA of the CDR3 is TGCGCCAGCAGGATCTTAGCGGAGGGGCCTCTTAGCACAGATACGCAGTATTTT.

This clone was detected once. The rearrangement links TRBV7-2 to TRBJ1-5; TRBD1 agrees at 8 bases. In germline, CDR1 is SGHTA, CDR2 FQGNSA. The ends lost 6 bases at V and 2 bases at J; junction bases unmatched: 3. CDR3 length: 14 amino acids. This chain's CDR3 is CASSPGGGNQPQHF. The CDR3 region has the DNA TGTGCCAGCAGTCCAGGGGGCGGCAATCAGCCCCAGCATTTT.

The chain is built from TRBV28 and TRBJ1-5, with a possible D match to TRBD1 (5 bases). V was pared by 8 bases and J by 6 bases, with 17 bases between. CDR1 is MDHEN and CDR2 is SYDVKM in the germline V gene. The CDR3 runs to 14 residues. The chain's CDR3 is CASGPQGGIQPQHF. In nucleotides, the CDR3 is TGTGCCAGCGGACCTCAGGGAGGGATTCAGCCCCAGCATTTT. The full variable domain, rest sourced from reference TRBV28 and TRBJ1-5, is DVKVTQSSRYLVKRTGEKVFLECVQDMDHENMFWYRQDPGLGLRLIYFSYDVKMKEKGDIPEGYSVSREKKERFSLILESASTNQTSMYLCASGPQGGIQPQHFGDGTRLSIL.

The chain employs TRBV7-4 and TRBJ2-7; D gene unclear. CDR1 is SGHVT and CDR2 is SQSDAQ in the germline V gene. Between the trimmed V and J ends, which lost 7 bases and 2 bases, there was a span of 9 bases. The CDR3 has 12 amino acids. The CDR3 region has the DNA TGTGCCAGCAAACTCCTCGCCTACGAGCAGTACTTC. This gives the protein CASKLLAYEQYF.

This clone was seen a single time. This chain connects TRBV18 to TRBJ1-5; maybe TRBD1 (5 bases). Germline CDR1 and CDR2: KGHSH and LQKENI. The CDR3 sequence is 15 residues long. With 5 bases removed from V and 9 bases from J, the gap between germline ends came to 20 bases. The CDR3 coding sequence is TGTGCCAGCTCATCGATCAGCGGCAGGGAGGCGCCCCAGCATTTT. Residues: CASSSISGREAPQHF.

V and J are TRBV7-9 and TRBJ1-1; no definite D call. The CDR3 covers 13 residues. V dropped 4 bases and J dropped 1 base, with 7 bases sitting between them. Germline CDR1 SEHNR, CDR2 FQNEAQ (reference sequence). CDR3 protein: CASSSHPNTEAFF. CDR3 DNA sequence: TGTGCCAGCAGCTCACACCCGAACACTGAAGCTTTCTTT.

The rearrangement uses TRBV6-2 or TRBV6-3 and TRBJ2-1, with TRBD1 as a possible D gene (5 bases). Germline-derived CDR1 and CDR2 are MNHEY and SVGEGT. V was cut by 6 bases and J by 5 bases, with 11 bases left in between. This CDR3 region has 13 residues. CDR3 in DNA: TGTGCCAGCAGCTGGACATGGGACAATGAGCAGTTCTTC. It specifies CASSWTWDNEQFF.

The rearrangement uses TRBV7-2 and TRBJ1-2; D is unresolved. Trimming removed 1 base at V and 4 bases at J, with 22 bases between. The CDR3 consists of 18 residues. Per the germline V gene, CDR1 is SGHTA and CDR2 is FQGNSA. CDR3 in DNA: TGTGCCAGCAGCTTAGATTCCTTCGGCTTGGGCAATTCCTATGGCTACACCTTC. This codes for CASSLDSFGLGNSYGYTF.

The gene calls are TRBV9 and TRBJ2-1; 9 bases align to TRBD2. The CDR3 has 14 residues. The ends lost 2 bases at V and 6 bases at J; junction bases unmatched: 3. The germline V gene has CDR1 SGDLS and CDR2 YYNGEE. CDR3: CASSVGRGGNEQFF. The CDR3 nucleotides are TGTGCCAGCAGCGTCGGGCGGGGGGGCAATGAGCAGTTCTTC.

This clone was observed a single time. V is TRBV6-5 and J is TRBJ1-5; 7 bases map to TRBD1. Germline assignment: CDR1 MNHEY and CDR2 SVGAGI. The trim removed 7 bases at V and 3 bases at J, leaving 9 bases unmatched. This CDR3 spans 15 amino acids. The CDR3 sequence: CASNPGTESNQPQHF. The CDR3 DNA follows: TGTGCCAGCAACCCCGGGACAGAATCCAATCAGCCCCAGCATTTT.

The chain joins TRBV5-6 to TRBJ1-2; 7 bases match TRBD1. This CDR3 has 13 residues. V dropped 5 bases and J dropped 5; count of bases not matched to a gene: 6. Germline values: CDR1 SGHDT, CDR2 YYEEEE. DNA for the CDR3: TGTGCCAGCAGGATGGGGACAGTTTATGGCTACACCTTC. As protein: CASRMGTVYGYTF. The variable domain in full, completed from reference TRBV5-6 and TRBJ1-2, reads DAGVTQSPTHLIKTRGQQVTLRCSPKSGHDTVSWYQQALGQGPQFIFQYYEEEERQRGNFPDRFSGHQFPNYSSELNVNALLLGDSALYLCASRMGTVYGYTFGSGTRLTVV.

The rearrangement links TRBV5-1 to TRBJ2-3; 9 bases are a match to TRBD2. V trimming: 5 bases; J trimming: 4 bases; junction bases outside the gene matches: 8. CDR3 length: 15 residues. The germline gives CDR1 SGHRS, CDR2 YFSETQ. This CDR3 reads CASRETGTSPDTQYF. CDR3 coding DNA: TGCGCCAGCAGGGAAACCGGGACTAGCCCAGATACGCAGTATTTT. Supplemented by reference TRBV5-1 and TRBJ2-3, the full variable domain reads KAGVTQTPRYLIKTRGQQVTLSCSPISGHRSVSWYQQTPGQGLQFLFEYFSETQRNKGNFPGRFSGRQFSNSRSEMNVSTLELGDSALYLCASRETGTSPDTQYFGPGTRLTVL.